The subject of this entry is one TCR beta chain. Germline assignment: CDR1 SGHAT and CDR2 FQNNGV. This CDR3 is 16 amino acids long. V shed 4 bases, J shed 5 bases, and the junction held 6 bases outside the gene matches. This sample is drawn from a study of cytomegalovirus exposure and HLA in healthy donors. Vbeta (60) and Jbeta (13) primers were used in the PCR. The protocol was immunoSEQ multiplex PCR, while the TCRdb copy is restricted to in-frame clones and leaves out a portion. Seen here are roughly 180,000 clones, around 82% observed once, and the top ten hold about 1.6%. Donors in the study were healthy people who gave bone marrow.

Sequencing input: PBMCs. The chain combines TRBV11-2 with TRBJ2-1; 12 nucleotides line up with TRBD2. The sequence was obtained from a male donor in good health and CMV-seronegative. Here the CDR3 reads CASSSQLAGGHNEQFF. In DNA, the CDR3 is TGTGCCAGCAGCTCGCAACTAGCGGGAGGACACAATGAGCAGTTCTTC.